A selection of T cell receptor beta chains follows, all from one sample in a study of shared clonotypes between healthy human individuals. Method: immunoSEQ multiplex PCR; TCRdb's copy keeps in-frame clones and lacks some. The table lists millions of clones, approximately 90% of them singletons. Source material: naive CD4+ T cells sorted from blood. Receptors originate from a man aged 18 to 30 in good health. CDR3s include the opening cysteine and the closing phenylalanine or tryptophan. Fields, in order: D gene, J gene, clone size, V gene, CDR3 DNA, CDR3 protein. D genes are given only for firm matches. Clone sizes are given selectively: once, few, many, or a class where the clone is expanded.

NA	TRBJ2-5	NA	TRBV27	TGTGCCAGCAGCCGTACCAATGGACAAGAGACCCAGTACTTC	CASSRTNGQETQYF
TRBD1	TRBJ1-4	few	TRBV4-2	TGTGCCAGCAGCCCGGGACAGGGCCAAGAAAAACTGTTTTTT	CASSPGQGQEKLFF
TRBD1	TRBJ1-4	NA	TRBV5-6	TGTGCCAGCAGCAGACAGGGGACTAATGAAAAACTGTTTTTT	CASSRQGTNEKLFF
TRBD1	TRBJ2-1	once	TRBV18	TGTGCCAGCTCACCCGGACAGGTTAATTGGAAGCAGTTCTTC	CASSPGQVNWKQFF
TRBD1	TRBJ1-4	once	TRBV2	TGTGCCAGCAGTGAATGGGGAGCGGGACAGGTTAATGAAAAACTGTTTTTT	CASSEWGAGQVNEKLFF
NA	TRBJ2-7	NA	TRBV15	TGTGCCACCAGCAGAGAGGGCAACTCCTACGAGCAGTACTTC	CATSREGNSYEQYF
TRBD2	TRBJ2-5	NA	TRBV5-1	TGCGCCAGCAGCTTGGCGCCGGGGGGCCAAGAGACCCAGTACTTC	CASSLAPGGQETQYF
NA	TRBJ2-3	NA	TRBV7-2	TGTGCCAGCAGCAAGGGGGGGAAAATACGCACAGATACGCAGTATTTT	CASSKGGKIRTDTQYF
NA	TRBJ1-5	few	TRBV7-9	TGTGCCAGCAGCTTAGATAGCAATCAGCCCCAGCATTTT	CASSLDSNQPQHF
TRBD1	TRBJ1-2	NA	TRBV7-9	TGTGCCAGCAGCTCAATACAACGCGGACAGGCCGGGTATGGCTACACCTTC	CASSSIQRGQAGYGYTF
TRBD1	TRBJ2-2	once	TRBV5-6	TGTGCCAGCAGCTTCGGCAGGGGGCGCACCGGGGAGCTGTTTTTT	CASSFGRGRTGELFF
NA	TRBJ1-1	NA	TRBV19	TGTGCCAGTAGTATTTCGTTGGCTTCGGCAGGCGCTGCTTTCTTT	CASSISLASAGAAFF
TRBD2	TRBJ2-1	NA	TRBV4-1	TGCGCCAGATTATCCACCCAGCGGGAGAAGGTTCTAAATGAGCAGTTCTTC	CARLSTQREKVLNEQFF
TRBD2	TRBJ2-7	NA	TRBV5-1	TGCGCCAGCAGCGACGCGGGGGGGCCTAAAGAGCAGTACTTC	CASSDAGGPKEQYF
NA	TRBJ2-3	NA	TRBV20-1	TGCAGTGCTACAATTGATACGCAGTATTTT	CSATIDTQYF
TRBD1	TRBJ1-4	NA	TRBV28	TGTGCCAGCAGTTTCCCCACACCGGGACAGGGAGGAGAAAAACTGTTTTTT	CASSFPTPGQGGEKLFF
NA	TRBJ1-3	NA	TRBV9	TGTGCCAGCAGCGCCCAGATACAGGTCTCTGGAAACACCATATATTTT	CASSAQIQVSGNTIYF
NA	TRBJ2-5	NA	TRBV15	TGTGCCACCAGCCGAGGGCTGGGAGAGACCCAGTACTTC	CATSRGLGETQYF
TRBD1	TRBJ2-1	NA	TRBV10-3	TGTGCCATCAGGGACGACAGGGGCTCCTACAATGAGCAGTTCTTC	CAIRDDRGSYNEQFF
NA	TRBJ2-7	NA	TRBV2	TGTGCCAGCAGTCTCCCCCTCGGGACCCCTAATAACTACGAGCAGTACTTC	CASSLPLGTPNNYEQYF
NA	TRBJ2-5	NA	TRBV18	TGTGCCAGCTCACCGGGTTCGCAAGAGACCCAGTACTTC	CASSPGSQETQYF
TRBD1	TRBJ2-7	NA	TRBV19	TGTGCCAGTAGTTGGGGGGACAGGGGTTCCTACGAGCAGTACTTC	CASSWGDRGSYEQYF
TRBD1	TRBJ1-2	NA	TRBV7-2	TGTGCCAGCAGCGCCTGGGAGGGACAGGGGTTTGGCTACACCTTC	CASSAWEGQGFGYTF
TRBD2	TRBJ2-3	NA	TRBV2	TGTGCCAGCAGCCAAGCCTTAGCGGGAGCTACGCAGTATTTT	CASSQALAGATQYF
NA	TRBJ1-2	NA	TRBV5-1	TGCGCCAGCAGCCCCGAGGGTGGTGGCTACACCTTC	CASSPEGGGYTF
NA	TRBJ2-2	NA	TRBV7-2	TGTGCCAGCAGCTTAGGACTAGGGGTCGGGGAGCTGTTTTTT	CASSLGLGVGELFF
NA	TRBJ1-3	NA	TRBV29-1	TGCAGCGTTGAAGCGGGGTCTGGAAACACCATATATTTT	CSVEAGSGNTIYF
TRBD1	TRBJ2-7	NA	TRBV10-1	TGCGCCAGCAGTGAGGGGGACAGCTCCTACGAGCAGTACTTC	CASSEGDSSYEQYF
TRBD2	TRBJ2-3	once	TRBV2	TGTGCCAGCAGTATCGGACTAGCGGGGGAGTTCACAGATACGCAGTATTTT	CASSIGLAGEFTDTQYF
NA	TRBJ2-1	NA	TRBV7-2	TGTGCCAGCAGCTTACAAGTCAATGAGCAGTTCTTC	CASSLQVNEQFF
TRBD1	TRBJ1-6	NA	TRBV9	TGTGCCAGCAGCGCAATACAGGGGGGTTTTAATTCACCCCTCCACTTT	CASSAIQGGFNSPLHF
TRBD1	TRBJ2-2	NA	TRBV29-1	TGCAGCGTTGAAACCAGGGGGCCGGGCGGGGAGCTGTTTTTT	CSVETRGPGGELFF
TRBD1	TRBJ1-2	NA	TRBV9	TGTGCCAGCAGCGCACAGGGGGCGTCCTGGGGGAAGGGCTACACCTTC	CASSAQGASWGKGYTF
NA	TRBJ2-4	NA	TRBV5-6	TGTGCCAGCAGCTTGAGAGGTATTCCGCAGGGATCGGCCAAAAACATTCAGTACTTC	CASSLRGIPQGSAKNIQYF
NA	TRBJ2-3	NA	TRBV25-1	TGTGCCAGCAGTGAACGGGGGTCTCGCACAGATACGCAGTATTTT	CASSERGSRTDTQYF
NA	TRBJ1-1	NA	TRBV5-4	TGTGCCAGCAGCTTGTCAGGGAACATGAACACTGAAGCTTTCTTT	CASSLSGNMNTEAFF
TRBD1	TRBJ2-7	NA	TRBV19	TGTGCCAGTAGTTCTGGACAGGGCTGGGAGCAGTACTTC	CASSSGQGWEQYF
TRBD2	TRBJ2-5	NA	TRBV11-2	TGTGCCAGCAGTTTAGGACTAGTCCAAGAGACCCAGTACTTC	CASSLGLVQETQYF
TRBD1	TRBJ2-3	NA	TRBV10-3	TGTGCCATTTCACCGGGACAGGGAACAGATACGCAGTATTTT	CAISPGQGTDTQYF
TRBD2	TRBJ2-7	NA	TRBV10-3	TGTGCCATCAGCCTGGGGGGGAACGAGCAGTACTTC	CAISLGGNEQYF
TRBD1	TRBJ2-7	NA	TRBV6-1	TGTGCCAGCAAGAAAGACAGGGCAACCTACGAGCAGTACTTC	CASKKDRATYEQYF
TRBD2	TRBJ2-3	NA	TRBV5-1	TGCGCCAGCAGCCCCGGTACGACTAGCGGGGGAGATACGCAGTATTTT	CASSPGTTSGGDTQYF
TRBD1	TRBJ2-4	once	TRBV7-9	TGTGCCAGCAGCTTACTAGGGGGCGATCAAAACATTCAGTACTTC	CASSLLGGDQNIQYF
NA	TRBJ1-4	few	TRBV10-3	TGTGCCATCAGTGACGGGGACGGGGGAAAACTGTTTTTT	CAISDGDGGKLFF
NA	TRBJ2-7	once	TRBV7-3	TGTGCCAGCAGCTTTCGTCCGGGTGACGAGCAGTACTTC	CASSFRPGDEQYF
TRBD1	TRBJ1-4	NA	TRBV5-1	TGCGCCAGCAGCTTTACGACAGGGGGCCATGAAAAACTGTTTTTT	CASSFTTGGHEKLFF
NA	TRBJ2-7	NA	TRBV9	TGTGCCAGCAGCGTAGCTACCAGGGCAGTCGAGCAGTACTTC	CASSVATRAVEQYF
NA	TRBJ1-4	NA	TRBV5-1	TGCGCCAGCAGCTTGGCTGCTGGGGGGGGTGAAAAACTGTTTTTT	CASSLAAGGGEKLFF
TRBD1	TRBJ2-7	NA	TRBV15	TGTGCCACCAGCAGACCGGGACAGGGGCCTGCCTACGAGCAGTACTTC	CATSRPGQGPAYEQYF